This TCR beta chain was identified in a study of CD8+ T cells in alopecia areata. This clone was counted between two and nine times. Antigen unknown. Study-wide results and caveats: Persistence during tofacitinib was seen for many expanded lesional clones in scalp and blood. The study found tofacitinib significantly decreased scalp clonality and expanded CD8+ clones among the top 100.

The length of the CDR3 is 11 residues. CDR1 and CDR2 from the germline V gene are SGHDT and YYEEEE. The V gene lost 8 bases and the J gene lost 9 bases, with 12 bases spanning the gap. Sequencing templates came from extracted RNA that was reverse transcribed into cDNA. Generated by immunoSEQ multiplex PCR, the TCRdb table keeps only in-frame clones and is missing some. The table includes 180,000 or so clones, 55% to 70% detected once. Treatment defined: oral pan-JAK inhibitor, 5-10 mg twice daily. Peripheral blood samples and lesional scalp punch biopsies were obtained from alopecia areata patients. The sequenced sample was CD4+ T cells sorted from blood, obtained at week 24, from a patient treated with tofacitinib. This TCR came from a human donor with alopecia areata. This rearrangement joins TRBV5-6 to TRBJ2-1, with D possibly being TRBD2 (5 bases). CDR3 nucleotides: TGTGCCAGACCTTCGGGATTTGAGCAGTTCTTC. Its translation is CARPSGFEQFF.